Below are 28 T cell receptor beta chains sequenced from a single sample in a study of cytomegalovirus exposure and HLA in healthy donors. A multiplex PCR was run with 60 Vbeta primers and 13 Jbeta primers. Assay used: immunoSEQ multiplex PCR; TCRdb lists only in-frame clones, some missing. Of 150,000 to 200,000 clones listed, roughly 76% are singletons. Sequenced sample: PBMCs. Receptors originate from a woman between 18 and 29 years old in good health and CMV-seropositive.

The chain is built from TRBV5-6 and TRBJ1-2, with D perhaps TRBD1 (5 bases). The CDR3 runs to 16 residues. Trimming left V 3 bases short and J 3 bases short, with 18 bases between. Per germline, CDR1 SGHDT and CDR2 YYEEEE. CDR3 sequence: CASSSSLGGLYYGYTF. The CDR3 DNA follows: TGTGCCAGCAGCTCCTCTTTGGGGGGGTTATACTATGGCTACACCTTC. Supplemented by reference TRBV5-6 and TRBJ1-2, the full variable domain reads DAGVTQSPTHLIKTRGQQVTLRCSPKSGHDTVSWYQQALGQGPQFIFQYYEEEERQRGNFPDRFSGHQFPNYSSELNVNALLLGDSALYLCASSSSLGGLYYGYTFGSGTRLTVV.

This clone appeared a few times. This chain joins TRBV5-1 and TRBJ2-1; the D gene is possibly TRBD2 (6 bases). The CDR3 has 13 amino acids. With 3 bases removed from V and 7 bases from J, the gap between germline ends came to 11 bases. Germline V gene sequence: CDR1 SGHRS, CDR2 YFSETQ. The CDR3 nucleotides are TGCGCCAGCAGCTGGCTAGCGAGGAATGAGCAGTTCTTC. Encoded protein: CASSWLARNEQFF.

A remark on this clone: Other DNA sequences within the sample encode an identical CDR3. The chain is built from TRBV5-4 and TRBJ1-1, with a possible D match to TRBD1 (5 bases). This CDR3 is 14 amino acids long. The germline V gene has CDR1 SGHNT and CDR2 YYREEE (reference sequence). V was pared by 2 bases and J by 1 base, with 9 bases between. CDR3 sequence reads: CASSFSTGNTEAFF. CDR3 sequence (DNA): TGTGCCAGCAGCTTTTCAACAGGGAACACTGAAGCTTTCTTT.

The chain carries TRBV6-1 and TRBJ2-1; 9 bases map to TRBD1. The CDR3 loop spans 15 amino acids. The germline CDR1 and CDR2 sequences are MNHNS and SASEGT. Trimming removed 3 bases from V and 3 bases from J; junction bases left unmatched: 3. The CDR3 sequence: CASSEGQGYYNEQFF. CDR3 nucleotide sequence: TGTGCCAGCAGTGAGGGACAGGGATACTACAATGAGCAGTTCTTC.

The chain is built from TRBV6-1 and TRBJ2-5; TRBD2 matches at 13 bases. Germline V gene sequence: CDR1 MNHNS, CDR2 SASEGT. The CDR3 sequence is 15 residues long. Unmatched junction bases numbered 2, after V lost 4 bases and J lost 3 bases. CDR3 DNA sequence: TGTGCCAGCAGTGTCGGGACTAGCGGGGAAGAGACCCAGTACTTC. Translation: CASSVGTSGEETQYF.

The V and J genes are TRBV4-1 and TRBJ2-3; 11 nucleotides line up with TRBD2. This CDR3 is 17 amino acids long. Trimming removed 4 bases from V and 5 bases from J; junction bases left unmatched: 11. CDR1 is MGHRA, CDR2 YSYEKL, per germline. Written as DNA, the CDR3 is TGCGCCAGCAGCCCTCGCGTGACTAGCGGGGAAGGAGATACGCAGTATTTT. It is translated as CASSPRVTSGEGDTQYF.

CDR3 protein: CASSTGTTYEQYF. In nucleotides, the CDR3 is TGCGCCAGCAGTACGGGAACCACCTACGAGCAGTACTTC. The J gene is TRBJ2-7, the V gene TRBV5-1, with a weak D call TRBD2 (5 bases). V was cut by 5 bases and J by 2 bases, with 11 bases left in between. The CDR3 sequence is 13 residues long. CDR1 SGHRS and CDR2 YFSETQ come from the germline V gene.

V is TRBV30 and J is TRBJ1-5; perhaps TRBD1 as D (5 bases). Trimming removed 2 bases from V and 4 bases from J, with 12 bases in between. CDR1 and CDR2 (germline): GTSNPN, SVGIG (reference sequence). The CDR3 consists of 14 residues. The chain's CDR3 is CAWSWGGTNQPQHF. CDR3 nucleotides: TGTGCCTGGAGTTGGGGGGGAACAAATCAGCCCCAGCATTTT.

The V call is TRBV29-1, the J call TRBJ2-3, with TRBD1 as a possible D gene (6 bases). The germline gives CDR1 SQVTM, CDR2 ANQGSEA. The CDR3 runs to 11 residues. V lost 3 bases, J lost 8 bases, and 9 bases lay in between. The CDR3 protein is CSVDTGPTQYF. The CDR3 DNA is TGCAGCGTTGACACAGGGCCTACGCAGTATTTT.

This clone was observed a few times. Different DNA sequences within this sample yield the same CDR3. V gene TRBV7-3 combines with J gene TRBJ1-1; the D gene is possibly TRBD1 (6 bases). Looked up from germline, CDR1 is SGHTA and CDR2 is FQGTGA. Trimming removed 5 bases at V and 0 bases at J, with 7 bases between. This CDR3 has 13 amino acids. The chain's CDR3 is CASSRTVNTEAFF. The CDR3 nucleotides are TGTGCCAGCAGCCGGACAGTGAACACTGAAGCTTTCTTT. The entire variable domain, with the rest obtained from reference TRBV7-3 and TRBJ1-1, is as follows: GAGVSQTPSNKVTEKGKYVELRCDPISGHTALYWYRQSLGQGPEFLIYFQGTGAADDSGLPNDRFFAVRPEGSVSTLKIQRTERGDSAVYLCASSRTVNTEAFFGQGTRLTVV.

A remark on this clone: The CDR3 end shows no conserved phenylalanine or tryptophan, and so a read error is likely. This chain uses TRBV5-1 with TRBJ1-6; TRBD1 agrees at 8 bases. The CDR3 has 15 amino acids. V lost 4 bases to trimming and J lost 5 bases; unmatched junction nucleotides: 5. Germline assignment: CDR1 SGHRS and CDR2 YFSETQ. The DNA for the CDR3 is TGCGCCAGCAGCCCCCGGACAGGGAATAATTCACCCCTCCACCTT. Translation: CASSPRTGNNSPLHL.

CDR3 DNA: TGTGCCAGCAGTTACAAAGGGACAACGGACGAGCAGTACTTC. Translating gives CASSYKGTTDEQYF. The chain combines TRBV6-5 with TRBJ2-7, with D perhaps TRBD1 (6 bases). The CDR3 spans 14 residues. Trimming removed 2 bases from V and 5 bases from J, with 13 bases in between. CDR1 and CDR2 from the germline V gene are MNHEY and SVGAGI.

For the CDR3, the DNA is TGTGCCAGCAGCTTTAGACCGGGACAGGCAGCCCAAAACTATGGCTACACCTTC. Its protein product is CASSFRPGQAAQNYGYTF. The chain combines TRBV7-8 with TRBJ1-2, with 8 bases fitting TRBD1. The V segment lost 3 bases and the J segment 2 bases; nucleotides outside the gene matches: 14. CDR1 SGHVS and CDR2 FQNEAQ come from the germline V gene. CDR3 length: 18 residues.

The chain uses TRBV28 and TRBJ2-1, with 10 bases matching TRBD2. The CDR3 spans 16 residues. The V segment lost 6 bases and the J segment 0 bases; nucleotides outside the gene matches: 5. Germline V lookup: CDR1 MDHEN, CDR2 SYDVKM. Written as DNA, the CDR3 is TGTGCCAGCAGGGGAACTAGCGGGGTCTCCTACAATGAGCAGTTCTTC. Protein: CASRGTSGVSYNEQFF.

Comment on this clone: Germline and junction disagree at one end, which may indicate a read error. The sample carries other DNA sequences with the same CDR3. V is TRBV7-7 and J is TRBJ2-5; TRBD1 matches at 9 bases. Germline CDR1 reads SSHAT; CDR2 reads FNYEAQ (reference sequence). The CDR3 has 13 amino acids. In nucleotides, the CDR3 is TGTGCTAGCAGCCGGGACAGGGAAGAGACCCAGTACTTC. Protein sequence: CASSRDREETQYF.

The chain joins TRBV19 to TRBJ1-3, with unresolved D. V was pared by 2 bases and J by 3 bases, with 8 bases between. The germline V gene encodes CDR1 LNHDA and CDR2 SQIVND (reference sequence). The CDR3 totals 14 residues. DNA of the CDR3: TGTGCCAGTAGTATACAGGCGGGTGGAAACACCATATATTTT. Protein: CASSIQAGGNTIYF.

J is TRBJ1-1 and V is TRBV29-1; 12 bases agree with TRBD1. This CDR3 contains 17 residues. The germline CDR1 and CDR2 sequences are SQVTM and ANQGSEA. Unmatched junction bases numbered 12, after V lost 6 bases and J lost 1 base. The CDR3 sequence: CSVDARDRGPGNTEAFF. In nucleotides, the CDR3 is TGCAGCGTGGACGCCCGGGACAGGGGGCCAGGGAACACTGAAGCTTTCTTT.

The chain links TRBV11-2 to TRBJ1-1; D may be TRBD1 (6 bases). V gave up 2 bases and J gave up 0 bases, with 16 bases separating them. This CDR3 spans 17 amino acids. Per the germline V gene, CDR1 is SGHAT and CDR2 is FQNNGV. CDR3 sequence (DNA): TGTGCCAGCAGCTTAAGAAGGACAGCGCTCATGAACACTGAAGCTTTCTTT. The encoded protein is CASSLRRTALMNTEAFF.

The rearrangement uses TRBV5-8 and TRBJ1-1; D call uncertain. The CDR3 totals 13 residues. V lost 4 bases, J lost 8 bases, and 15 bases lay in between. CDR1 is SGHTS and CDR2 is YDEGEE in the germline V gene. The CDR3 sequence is CASSLRSRLEAFF. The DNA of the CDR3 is TGTGCCAGCAGCCTGCGTAGCCGATTAGAAGCTTTCTTT.

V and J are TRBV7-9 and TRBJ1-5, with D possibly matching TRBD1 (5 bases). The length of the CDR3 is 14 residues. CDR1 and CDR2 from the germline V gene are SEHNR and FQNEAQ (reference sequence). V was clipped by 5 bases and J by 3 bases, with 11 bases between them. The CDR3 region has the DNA TGTGCCAGCAGCATCGACAGTATCAATCAGCCCCAGCATTTT. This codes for CASSIDSINQPQHF.

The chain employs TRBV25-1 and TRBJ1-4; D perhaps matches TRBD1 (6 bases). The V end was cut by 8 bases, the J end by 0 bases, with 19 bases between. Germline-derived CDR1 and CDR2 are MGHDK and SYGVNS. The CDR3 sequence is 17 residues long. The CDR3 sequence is CASGESGQISTNEKLFF. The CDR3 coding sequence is TGTGCCAGCGGGGAATCGGGACAAATCTCAACTAATGAAAAACTGTTTTTT.

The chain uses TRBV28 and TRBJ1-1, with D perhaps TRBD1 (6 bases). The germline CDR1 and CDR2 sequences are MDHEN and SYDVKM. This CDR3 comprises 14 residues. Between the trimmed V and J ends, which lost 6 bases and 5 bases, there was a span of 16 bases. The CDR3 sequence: CASRLGAGRTEAFF. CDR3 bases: TGTGCCAGCAGATTGGGGGCAGGGCGGACTGAAGCTTTCTTT.

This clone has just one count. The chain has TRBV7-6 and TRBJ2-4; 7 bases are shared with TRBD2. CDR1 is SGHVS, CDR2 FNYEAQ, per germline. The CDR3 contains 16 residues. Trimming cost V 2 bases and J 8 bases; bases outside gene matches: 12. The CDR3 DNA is TGTGCCAGCAGCTTAATTGGCGGGGGAGGTTTGGACATTCAGTACTTC. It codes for CASSLIGGGGLDIQYF.

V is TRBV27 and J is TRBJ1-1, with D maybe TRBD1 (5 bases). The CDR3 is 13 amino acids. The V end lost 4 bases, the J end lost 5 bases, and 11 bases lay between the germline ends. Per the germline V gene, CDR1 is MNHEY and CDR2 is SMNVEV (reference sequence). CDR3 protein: CASSWGEGTEAFF. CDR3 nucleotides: TGTGCCAGCAGTTGGGGGGAGGGGACTGAAGCTTTCTTT.

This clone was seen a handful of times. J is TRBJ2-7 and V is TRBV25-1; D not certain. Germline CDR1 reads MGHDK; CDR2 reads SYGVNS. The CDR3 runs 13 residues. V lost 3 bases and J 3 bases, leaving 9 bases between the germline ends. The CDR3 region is CASSDGQSYEQYF. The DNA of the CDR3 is TGTGCCAGCAGTGATGGGCAGAGCTACGAGCAGTACTTC.

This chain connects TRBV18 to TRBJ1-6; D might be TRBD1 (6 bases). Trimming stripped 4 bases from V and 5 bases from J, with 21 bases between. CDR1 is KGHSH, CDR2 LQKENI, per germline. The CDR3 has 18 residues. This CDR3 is CASSLSPQGRRNNSPLHF. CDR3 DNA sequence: TGTGCCAGCTCACTTTCCCCACAGGGAAGGAGAAATAATTCACCCCTCCACTTT.

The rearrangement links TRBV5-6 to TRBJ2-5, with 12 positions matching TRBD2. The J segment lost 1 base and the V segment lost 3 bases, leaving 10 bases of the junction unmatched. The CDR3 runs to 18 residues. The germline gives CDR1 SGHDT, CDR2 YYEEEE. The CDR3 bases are TGTGCCAGCAGCTCTGGACTAGCGGGGTGGGGGGCCCAAGAGACCCAGTACTTC. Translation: CASSSGLAGWGAQETQYF.

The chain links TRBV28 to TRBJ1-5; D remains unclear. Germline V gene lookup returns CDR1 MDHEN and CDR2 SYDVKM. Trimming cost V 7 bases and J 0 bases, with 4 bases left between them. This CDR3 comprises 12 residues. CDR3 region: CASTGSNQPQHF. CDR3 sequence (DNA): TGTGCCAGCACGGGTAGCAATCAGCCCCAGCATTTT. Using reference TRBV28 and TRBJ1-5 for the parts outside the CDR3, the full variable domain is DVKVTQSSRYLVKRTGEKVFLECVQDMDHENMFWYRQDPGLGLRLIYFSYDVKMKEKGDIPEGYSVSREKKERFSLILESASTNQTSMYLCASTGSNQPQHFGDGTRLSIL.